A single sample is the source of the 26 T cell receptor beta chains below, sequenced in a study of cytomegalovirus exposure and HLA in healthy donors. With 60 Vbeta and 13 Jbeta primers, the PCR was carried out. Produced via immunoSEQ multiplex PCR; TCRdb's table is partial and in-frame only. The repertoire consists of 150,000 to 200,000 clones, with approximately 80% occurring once and the leading ten covering roughly 3.1%. The material sequenced was PBMCs. Receptors were obtained from a man aged 35 to 55 in good health and CMV-seropositive.

About this clone: Additional DNA sequences in this sample encode the identical CDR3. The chain employs TRBV27 and TRBJ1-5; D might be TRBD1 (6 bases). The CDR3 runs 15 residues. Per germline, CDR1 MNHEY and CDR2 SMNVEV (reference sequence). The V end was cut by 0 bases, the J end by 2 bases, with 8 bases between. CDR3 residues: CASSLSRGGNQPQHF. The CDR3 DNA reads as TGTGCCAGCAGTTTATCCAGGGGCGGCAATCAGCCCCAGCATTTT.

The gene calls are TRBV11-2 and TRBJ2-1; TRBD2 matches at 11 bases. Germline V gene sequence: CDR1 SGHAT, CDR2 FQNNGV. The junction had 9 bases not matched to a gene; V was cut back by 5 bases and J by 9 bases. There are 15 residues in the CDR3. The CDR3 nucleotides are TGTGCCAGCAGCGGCGGGAGTAGCGGGAGGGGTGAGCAGTTCTTC. Residues: CASSGGSSGRGEQFF.

The rearrangement uses TRBV14 and TRBJ2-3; tentatively, D is TRBD1 (6 bases). V dropped 0 bases and J dropped 2 bases, with 12 bases sitting between them. This CDR3 spans 16 amino acids. CDR1 and CDR2 from the germline V gene are SGHDN and FVKESK. CDR3 sequence reads: CASSQDWGPPTDTQYF. The CDR3 DNA reads as TGTGCCAGCAGCCAAGATTGGGGGCCCCCCACAGATACGCAGTATTTT.

This chain links TRBV5-4 with TRBJ1-1; 8 nucleotides agree with TRBD1. Germline lookup yields CDR1 SGHNT and CDR2 YYREEE (reference sequence). The CDR3 sequence is 15 residues long. V dropped 4 bases and J dropped 1; count of bases not matched to a gene: 6. Written as DNA, the CDR3 is TGTGCCAGCAGCGTAGGGACAGGAGCGAACACTGAAGCTTTCTTT. Translating it yields CASSVGTGANTEAFF.

The CDR3 spells CASKALASTDTQYF. The CDR3 DNA reads TGTGCCAGCAAAGCACTAGCGAGCACAGATACGCAGTATTTT. V usage is TRBV28 and J usage is TRBJ2-3; 7 bases agree with TRBD2. Trimming removed 7 bases from V and 0 bases from J; junction bases left unmatched: 4. CDR3 length: 14 amino acids. Germline CDR1 and CDR2: MDHEN and SYDVKM.

The genes are TRBV5-1 and TRBJ2-1; a weak D match, TRBD2 (6 bases). The V end was cut by 5 bases, the J end by 0 bases, with 18 bases between. CDR1 SGHRS and CDR2 YFSETQ come from the germline V gene. CDR3 length: 17 residues. Here the CDR3 DNA reads TGCGCCAGCAGACGGTCCCTCCTAGCGAGCTCCTACAATGAGCAGTTCTTC. Its protein product is CASRRSLLASSYNEQFF.

About this clone itself: Within the sample, other DNA sequences also encode this same CDR3. This chain connects TRBV5-6 to TRBJ2-7; D may be TRBD1 (7 bases). Trimming cost V 2 bases and J 6 bases, with 18 bases left between them. The CDR3 runs to 15 residues. The germline V gene has CDR1 SGHDT and CDR2 YYEEEE. CDR3 protein: CASSFRGQGGREQYF. The DNA for the CDR3 is TGTGCCAGCAGCTTTAGGGGGCAGGGGGGTCGCGAGCAGTACTTC.

The chain recombines TRBV6-1 with TRBJ2-7, with TRBD1 matching 8 bases. CDR1 MNHNS and CDR2 SASEGT come from the germline V gene. The CDR3 has 15 amino acids. V trimming: 3 bases; J trimming: 0 bases; junction bases outside the gene matches: 4. The CDR3 region is CASSDATGVSYEQYF. The CDR3 DNA follows: TGTGCCAGCAGTGATGCGACAGGGGTCTCCTACGAGCAGTACTTC.

The V and J genes are TRBV7-3 and TRBJ2-1; D is perhaps TRBD2 (5 bases). Germline V CDR1 and CDR2: SGHTA, FQGTGA. V was clipped by 5 bases and J by 4 bases, with 15 bases between them. The CDR3 spans 15 residues. The CDR3 sequence: CASSPSFSGYNEQFF. For the CDR3, the DNA is TGTGCCAGCAGCCCATCCTTCAGCGGTTACAATGAGCAGTTCTTC.

V gene TRBV6-6 combines with J gene TRBJ1-2; D is uncertain. The germline V and J ends were trimmed by 6 bases and 0 bases, with 8 bases remaining between them. This CDR3 spans 13 amino acids. The V gene's germline CDR1 is MNHNY and CDR2 SVGAGI (reference sequence). CDR3 nucleotide sequence: TGTGCCAGCAGACCCGGGACTAACTATGGCTACACCTTC. Translated, it gives CASRPGTNYGYTF.

DNA for the CDR3: TGTGCCAGCAGCCTTACAGGGACCTATGGCTACACCTTC. Translation gives CASSLTGTYGYTF. The chain combines TRBV28 with TRBJ1-2, with D maybe TRBD1 (6 bases). The CDR3 covers 13 residues. CDR1 and CDR2 (germline): MDHEN, SYDVKM. V was pared by 6 bases and J by 4 bases, with 12 bases between.

J is TRBJ2-1 and V is TRBV4-2; TRBD2 matches 16 bases. V was pared by 2 bases and J by 10 bases, with 17 bases of the junction left unmatched. The CDR3 spans 20 residues. The germline V gene has CDR1 LGHNA and CDR2 YNFKEQ. CDR3 in DNA: TGTGCCAGCAGCCAACAGGGACTAGCGGGGGGGCTAGGTGTGGGCCTGGAGCAGTTCTTC. As protein: CASSQQGLAGGLGVGLEQFF.

This clone was detected only once. The genes are TRBV7-8 and TRBJ2-1; D remains ambiguous. Germline V gene lookup returns CDR1 SGHVS and CDR2 FQNEAQ. The V and J ends lost 2 bases and 5 bases respectively, with 13 bases between them. This CDR3 has 15 residues. The CDR3 spells CASSLSYRLHNEQFF. CDR3 in DNA: TGTGCCAGCAGCTTAAGCTACCGTCTCCACAATGAGCAGTTCTTC. The full variable domain, rest sourced from reference TRBV7-8 and TRBJ2-1, is GAGVSQSPRYKVAKRGQDVALRCDPISGHVSLFWYQQALGQGPEFLTYFQNEAQLDKSGLPSDRFFAERPEGSVSTLKIQRTQQEDSAVYLCASSLSYRLHNEQFFGPGTRLTVL.

The chain is built from TRBV4-1 and TRBJ2-7, with a possible D match to TRBD1 (5 bases). The CDR3 totals 15 residues. Germline CDR1 MGHRA, CDR2 YSYEKL. The V and J ends lost 4 bases and 0 bases respectively, with 13 bases between them. The CDR3, as DNA: TGCGCCAGCAGCCCCACTCAAGGGGCCTCCTACGAGCAGTACTTC. Its protein product is CASSPTQGASYEQYF.

This clone has more than one count but fewer than ten. The CDR3 sequence: CASSLERGALGTEAFF. CDR3 bases: TGCGCCAGCAGCTTGGAAAGGGGCGCGCTGGGCACTGAAGCTTTCTTT. The chain employs TRBV5-1 and TRBJ1-1; a possible D gene is TRBD1 (5 bases). Deletions cut 0 bases from V and 4 bases from J, with 16 bases between. CDR1 is SGHRS and CDR2 is YFSETQ in the germline V gene. This CDR3 is built from 16 residues. Full variable domain (remainder filled in from reference TRBV5-1 and TRBJ1-1): KAGVTQTPRYLIKTRGQQVTLSCSPISGHRSVSWYQQTPGQGLQFLFEYFSETQRNKGNFPGRFSGRQFSNSRSEMNVSTLELGDSALYLCASSLERGALGTEAFFGQGTRLTVV.

The chain couples TRBV7-2 to TRBJ2-5; 10 bases align to TRBD2. The DNA end favors TRBJ2-7, so the J call may be wrong. The CDR3 has 15 amino acids. CDR1 is SGHTA and CDR2 is FQGNSA in the germline V gene. The CDR3 DNA reads as TGTGCCAGCAGCTTAGTTGCTAGCGGGAGCTACGAGCAGTACTTC. Translation: CASSLVASGSYEQYF.

V gene TRBV28 combines with J gene TRBJ1-2, with TRBD1 as a possible D gene (6 bases). There are 13 residues in the CDR3. Deletions cut 4 bases from V and 6 bases from J, with 12 bases between. Germline V gene sequence: CDR1 MDHEN, CDR2 SYDVKM. The CDR3 here is CASSYRVEHGYTF. For the CDR3, the DNA is TGTGCCAGCAGTTACAGGGTTGAACATGGCTACACCTTC.

V is TRBV5-1 and J is TRBJ2-5, with TRBD2 identical over 9 bases. With 6 bases clipped from V and 2 bases from J, the junction kept 8 bases outside the gene matches. The CDR3 length is 15 residues. Germline CDR1 reads SGHRS; CDR2 reads YFSETQ. The chain's CDR3 is CASKPWTSAQETQYF. The CDR3 region has the DNA TGCGCCAGCAAACCCTGGACTAGCGCTCAAGAGACCCAGTACTTC.

The rearrangement links TRBV9 to TRBJ2-7; TRBD1 is a possible D gene (6 bases). The CDR3 runs 15 residues. Germline V lookup: CDR1 SGDLS, CDR2 YYNGEE. V lost 4 bases, J lost 1 base, and 15 bases lay in between. CDR3 coding DNA: TGTGCCAGCAGCCCCCGGGACACCCGATCCTACGAGCAGTACTTC. It is translated as CASSPRDTRSYEQYF.

In its sample, this clone was seen once. This chain uses TRBV2 with TRBJ2-1, with 9 bases aligning to TRBD1. J was trimmed by 4 bases and V by 6 bases; bases with no gene match: 7. CDR1 is SNHLY and CDR2 is FYNNEI in the germline V gene. CDR3 length equals 15 residues. In nucleotides, the CDR3 is TGTGCCAGCAGATTCGGGACAGGGAAGTACAATGAGCAGTTCTTC. Residues: CASRFGTGKYNEQFF.

V and J are TRBV2 and TRBJ2-1; possibly TRBD2 for D (6 bases). This CDR3 contains 16 residues. The germline V and J ends were trimmed by 7 bases and 7 bases, with 23 bases remaining between them. The germline V gene encodes CDR1 SNHLY and CDR2 FYNNEI. The CDR3 loop reads CASTSRGLLSRNEQFF. The CDR3 coding sequence is TGTGCCAGCACTAGCCGGGGACTCCTATCGCGAAATGAGCAGTTCTTC.

The V and J genes are TRBV5-6 and TRBJ1-2, with 10 bases identical to TRBD1. Trimming removed 4 bases from V and 5 bases from J; junction bases left unmatched: 5. The CDR3 runs 14 residues. Germline loops: CDR1 SGHDT, CDR2 YYEEEE. The DNA of the CDR3 is TGTGCCAGCAGCACGACAGGGGGCTGGTATGGCTACACCTTC. Translation gives CASSTTGGWYGYTF.

V gene TRBV7-8 combines with J gene TRBJ1-5; D not certain. V shed 5 bases and J shed 4 bases, with 18 bases lying between them. The germline V gene encodes CDR1 SGHVS and CDR2 FQNEAQ. There are 16 residues in the CDR3. This CDR3 reads CASSPNPTRLNQPQHF. In DNA, the CDR3 is TGTGCCAGCAGCCCCAACCCCACCAGGCTTAATCAGCCCCAGCATTTT.

The V gene is TRBV4-2, the J gene TRBJ1-5; 9 bases line up with TRBD1. V dropped 2 bases and J dropped 6; count of bases not matched to a gene: 8. Germline V gene sequence: CDR1 LGHNA, CDR2 YNFKEQ. The CDR3 covers 16 residues. For the CDR3, the DNA is TGTGCCAGCAGCCAATCGGTGGGACAGGGTAGTCAGCCCCAGCATTTT. This translates into CASSQSVGQGSQPQHF.

This clone occurred once. The chain uses TRBV5-1 and TRBJ1-4, with 9 bases identical to TRBD1. The CDR3 sequence is 16 residues long. Germline V gives CDR1 SGHRS, CDR2 YFSETQ. Trimming took 0 bases from V and 7 from J; bases not matched to a gene: 7. The CDR3 here is CASSLVTGGGAEKLFF. In nucleotides, the CDR3 is TGCGCCAGCAGCTTGGTAACAGGGGGCGGCGCTGAAAAACTGTTTTTT.

This sequence joins TRBV6-5 and TRBJ1-3, with TRBD1 identical over 9 bases. V shed 6 bases, J shed 5 bases, and the junction held 5 bases outside the gene matches. Germline V gene sequence: CDR1 MNHEY, CDR2 SVGAGI. This CDR3 contains 14 residues. CDR3 residues: CASSPQGARNTIYF. The DNA of the CDR3 is TGTGCCAGCAGCCCACAGGGGGCGAGAAACACCATATATTTT.